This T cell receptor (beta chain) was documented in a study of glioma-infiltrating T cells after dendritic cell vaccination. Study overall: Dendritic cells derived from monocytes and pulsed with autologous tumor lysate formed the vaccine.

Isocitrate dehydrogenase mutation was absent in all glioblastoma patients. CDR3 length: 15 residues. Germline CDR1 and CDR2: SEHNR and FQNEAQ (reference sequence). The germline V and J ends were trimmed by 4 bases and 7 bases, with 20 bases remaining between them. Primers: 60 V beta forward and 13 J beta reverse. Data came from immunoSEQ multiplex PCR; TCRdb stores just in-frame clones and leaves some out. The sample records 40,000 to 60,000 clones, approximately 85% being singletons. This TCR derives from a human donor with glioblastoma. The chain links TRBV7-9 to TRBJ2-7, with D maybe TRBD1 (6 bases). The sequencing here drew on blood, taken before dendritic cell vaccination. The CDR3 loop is CASSSDRPPMREQYF. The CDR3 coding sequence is TGTGCCAGCAGCTCAGACAGGCCCCCAATGCGTGAGCAGTACTTC.